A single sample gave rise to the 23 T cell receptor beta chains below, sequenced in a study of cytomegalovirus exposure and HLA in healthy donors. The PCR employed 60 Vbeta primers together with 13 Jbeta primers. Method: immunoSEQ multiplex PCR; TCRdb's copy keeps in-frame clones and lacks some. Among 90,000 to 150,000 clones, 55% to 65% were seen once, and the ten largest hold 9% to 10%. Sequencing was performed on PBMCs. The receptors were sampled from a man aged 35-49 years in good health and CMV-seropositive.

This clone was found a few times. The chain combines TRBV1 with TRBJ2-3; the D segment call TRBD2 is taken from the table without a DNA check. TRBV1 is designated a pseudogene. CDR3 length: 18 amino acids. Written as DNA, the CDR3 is TGCACCAGCAGCCAAGGGCTTGGCGGGAGGGATTTCACAGATACGCAGTATTTT. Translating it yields CTSSQGLGGRDFTDTQYF.

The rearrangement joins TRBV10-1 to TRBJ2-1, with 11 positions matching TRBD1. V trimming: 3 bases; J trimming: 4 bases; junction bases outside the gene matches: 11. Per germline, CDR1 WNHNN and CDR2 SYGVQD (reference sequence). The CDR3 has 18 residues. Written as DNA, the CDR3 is TGCGCCAGCAGTGATAAGGACAGGGGGCTAATGGGGTACAATGAGCAGTTCTTC. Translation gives CASSDKDRGLMGYNEQFF.

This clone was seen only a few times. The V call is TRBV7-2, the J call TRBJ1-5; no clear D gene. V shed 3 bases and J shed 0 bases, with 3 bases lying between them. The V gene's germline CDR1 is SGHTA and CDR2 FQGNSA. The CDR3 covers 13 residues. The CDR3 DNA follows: TGTGCCAGCAGCTTTAGTAGCAATCAGCCCCAGCATTTT. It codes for CASSFSSNQPQHF.

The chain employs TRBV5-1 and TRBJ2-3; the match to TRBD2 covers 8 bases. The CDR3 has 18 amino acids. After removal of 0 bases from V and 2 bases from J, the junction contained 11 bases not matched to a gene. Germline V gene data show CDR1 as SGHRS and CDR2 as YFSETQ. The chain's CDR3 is CASSLVLRSGSTTDTQYF. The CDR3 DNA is TGCGCCAGCAGCTTGGTTCTGAGGAGCGGGAGTACCACAGATACGCAGTATTTT.

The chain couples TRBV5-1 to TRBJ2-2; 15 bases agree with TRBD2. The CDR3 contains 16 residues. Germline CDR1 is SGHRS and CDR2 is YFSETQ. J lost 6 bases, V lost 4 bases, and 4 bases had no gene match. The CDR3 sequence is CASSMRTSGRAGELFF. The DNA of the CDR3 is TGCGCCAGCAGCATGCGGACTAGCGGGAGGGCCGGGGAGCTGTTTTTT.

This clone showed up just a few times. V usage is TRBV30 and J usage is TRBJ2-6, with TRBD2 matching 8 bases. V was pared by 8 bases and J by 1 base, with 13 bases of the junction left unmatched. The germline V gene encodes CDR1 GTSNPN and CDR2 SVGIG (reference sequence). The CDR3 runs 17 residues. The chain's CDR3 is CARDAGRVRSGANVLTF. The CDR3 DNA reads TGTGCCCGGGATGCCGGGAGGGTAAGGTCTGGGGCCAACGTCCTGACTTTC.

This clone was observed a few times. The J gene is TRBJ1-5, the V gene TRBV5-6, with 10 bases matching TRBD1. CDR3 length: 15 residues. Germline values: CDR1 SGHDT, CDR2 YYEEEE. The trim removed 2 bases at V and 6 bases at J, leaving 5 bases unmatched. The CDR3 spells CASSFGTGVAQPQHF. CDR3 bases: TGTGCCAGCAGCTTCGGGACAGGGGTGGCTCAGCCCCAGCATTTT.

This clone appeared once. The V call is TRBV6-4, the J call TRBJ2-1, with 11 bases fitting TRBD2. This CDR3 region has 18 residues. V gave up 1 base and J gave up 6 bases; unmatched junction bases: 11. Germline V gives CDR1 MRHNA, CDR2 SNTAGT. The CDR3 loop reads CASSDFSGRARLSNEQFF. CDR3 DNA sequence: TGTGCCAGCAGTGACTTTAGCGGGAGGGCCCGTCTTAGCAATGAGCAGTTCTTC.

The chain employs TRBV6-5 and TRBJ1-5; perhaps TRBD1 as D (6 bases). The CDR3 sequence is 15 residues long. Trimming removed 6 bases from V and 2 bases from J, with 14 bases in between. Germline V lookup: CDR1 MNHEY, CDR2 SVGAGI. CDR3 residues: CASRDTQGGNQPQHF. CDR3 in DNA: TGTGCCAGCAGAGACACACAGGGTGGCAATCAGCCCCAGCATTTT.

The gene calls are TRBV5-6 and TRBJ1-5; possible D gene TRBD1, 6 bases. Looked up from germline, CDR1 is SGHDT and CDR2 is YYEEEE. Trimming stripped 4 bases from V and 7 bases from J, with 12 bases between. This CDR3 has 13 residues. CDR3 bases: TGTGCCAGCAGCCGGGAGGGGGGCCAGCCCCAGCATTTT. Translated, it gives CASSREGGQPQHF.

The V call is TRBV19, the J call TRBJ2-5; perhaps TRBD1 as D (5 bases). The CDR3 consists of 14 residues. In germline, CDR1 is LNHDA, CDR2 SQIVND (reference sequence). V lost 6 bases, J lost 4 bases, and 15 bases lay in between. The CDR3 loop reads CASSPGSVGETQYF. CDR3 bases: TGTGCCAGTAGCCCAGGGTCTGTAGGAGAGACCCAGTACTTC.

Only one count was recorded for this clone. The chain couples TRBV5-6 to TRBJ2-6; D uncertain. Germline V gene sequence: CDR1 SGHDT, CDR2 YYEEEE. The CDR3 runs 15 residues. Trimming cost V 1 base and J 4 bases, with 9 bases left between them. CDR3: CASSLFGNGANVLTF. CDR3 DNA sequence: TGTGCCAGCAGCTTGTTTGGCAACGGGGCCAACGTCCTGACTTTC.

CDR3 DNA sequence: TGTGCCAGCGGGGGACAGGGCACTGAAGCTTTCTTT. As protein: CASGGQGTEAFF. V gene TRBV6-5 combines with J gene TRBJ1-1, with 9 bases lining up with TRBD1. This CDR3 is built from 12 residues. V dropped 8 bases and J dropped 4; count of bases not matched to a gene: 2. Germline CDR1 MNHEY, CDR2 SVGAGI.

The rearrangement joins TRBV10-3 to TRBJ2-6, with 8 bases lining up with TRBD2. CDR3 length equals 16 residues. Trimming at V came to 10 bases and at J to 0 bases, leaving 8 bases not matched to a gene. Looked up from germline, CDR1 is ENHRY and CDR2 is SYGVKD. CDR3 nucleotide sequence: TGTGCCACCCGGGCGGGGGGAAGCTCTGGGGCCAACGTCCTGACTTTC. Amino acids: CATRAGGSSGANVLTF.

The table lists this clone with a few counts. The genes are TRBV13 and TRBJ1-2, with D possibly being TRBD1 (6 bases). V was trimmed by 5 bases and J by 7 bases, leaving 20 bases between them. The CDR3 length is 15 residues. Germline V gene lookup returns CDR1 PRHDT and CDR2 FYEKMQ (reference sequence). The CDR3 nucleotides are TGTGCCAGCAGCACCGAACAGGGTTCCCTTCCTGGCTACACCTTC. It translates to CASSTEQGSLPGYTF.

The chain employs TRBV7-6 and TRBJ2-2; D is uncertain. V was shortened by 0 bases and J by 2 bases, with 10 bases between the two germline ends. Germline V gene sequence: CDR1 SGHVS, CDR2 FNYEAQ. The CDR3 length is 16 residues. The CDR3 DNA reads TGTGCCAGCAGCTTAGCGAATAGCCCCAACACCGGGGAGCTGTTTTTT. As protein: CASSLANSPNTGELFF.

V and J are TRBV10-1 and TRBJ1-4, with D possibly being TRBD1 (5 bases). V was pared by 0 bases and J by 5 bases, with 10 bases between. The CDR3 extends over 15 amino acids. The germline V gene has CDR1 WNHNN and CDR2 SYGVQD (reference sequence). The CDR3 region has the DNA TGCGCCAGCAGTGAGTCAACGGGGGGAAATGAAAAACTGTTTTTT. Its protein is CASSESTGGNEKLFF.

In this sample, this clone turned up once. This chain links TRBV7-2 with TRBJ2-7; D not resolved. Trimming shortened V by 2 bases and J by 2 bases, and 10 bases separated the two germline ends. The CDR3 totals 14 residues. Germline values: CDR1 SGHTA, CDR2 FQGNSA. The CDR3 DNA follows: TGTGCCAGCAGCTTATATTCTACGACCTACGAGCAGTACTTC. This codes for CASSLYSTTYEQYF.

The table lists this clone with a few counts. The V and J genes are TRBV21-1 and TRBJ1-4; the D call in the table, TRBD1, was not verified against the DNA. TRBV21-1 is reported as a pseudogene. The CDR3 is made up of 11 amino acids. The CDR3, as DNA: TGTGCCAGCAGCAAGGCTGAAAAACTGTTTTTT. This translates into CASSKAEKLFF.

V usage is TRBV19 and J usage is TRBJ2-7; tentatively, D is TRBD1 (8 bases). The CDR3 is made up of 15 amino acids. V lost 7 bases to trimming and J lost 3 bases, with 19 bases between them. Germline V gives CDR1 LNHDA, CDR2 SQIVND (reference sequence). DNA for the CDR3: TGTGCCAGTAATGGGGGAGGGACAGGAGGCTACGAGCAGTACTTC. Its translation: CASNGGGTGGYEQYF.

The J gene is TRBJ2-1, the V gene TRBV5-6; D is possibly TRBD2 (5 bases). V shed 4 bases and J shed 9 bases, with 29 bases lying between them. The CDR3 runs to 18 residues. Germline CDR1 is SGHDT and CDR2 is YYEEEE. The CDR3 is CASSTMREDFRGLGEQFF. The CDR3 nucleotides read TGTGCCAGCAGCACGATGAGAGAGGACTTTCGTGGTTTAGGTGAGCAGTTCTTC. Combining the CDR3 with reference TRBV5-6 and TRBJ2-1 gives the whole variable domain DAGVTQSPTHLIKTRGQQVTLRCSPKSGHDTVSWYQQALGQGPQFIFQYYEEEERQRGNFPDRFSGHQFPNYSSELNVNALLLGDSALYLCASSTMREDFRGLGEQFFGPGTRLTVL.

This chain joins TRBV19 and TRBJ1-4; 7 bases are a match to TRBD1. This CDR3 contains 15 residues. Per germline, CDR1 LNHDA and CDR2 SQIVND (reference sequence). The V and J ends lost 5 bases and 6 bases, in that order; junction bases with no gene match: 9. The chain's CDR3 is CASSLRQGGDEKLFF. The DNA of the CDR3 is TGTGCCAGTAGTCTACGACAGGGCGGCGATGAAAAACTGTTTTTT. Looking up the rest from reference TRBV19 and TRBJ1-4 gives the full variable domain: DGGITQSPKYLFRKEGQNVTLSCEQNLNHDAMYWYRQDPGQGLRLIYYSQIVNDFQKGDIAEGYSVSREKKESFPLTVTSAQKNPTAFYLCASSLRQGGDEKLFFGSGTQLSVL.

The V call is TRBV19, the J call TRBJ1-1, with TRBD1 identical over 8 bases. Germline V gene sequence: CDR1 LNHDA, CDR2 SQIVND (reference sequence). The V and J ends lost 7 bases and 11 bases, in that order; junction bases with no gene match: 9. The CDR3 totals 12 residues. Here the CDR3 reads CASNGAGGLAFF. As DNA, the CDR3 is TGTGCCAGTAACGGCGCAGGGGGCCTCGCTTTCTTT.